This TCR beta chain was sequenced in a study of cytomegalovirus exposure and HLA in healthy donors. General study findings and limits: In vitro data verified three CMV-associated chains as specific for CMV antigens.

It was the approximately 130-subject validation cohort, separate from the approximately 620-subject first cohort, to which the donors belonged. This CDR3 spans 13 amino acids. Losses at the gene ends were 6 bases for V and 7 bases for J; bases not matched to a gene: 4. The germline gives CDR1 MDHEN, CDR2 SYDVKM. Clones were read by immunoSEQ multiplex PCR, and TCRdb kept only the in-frame ones, dropping some. The table has roughly 120,000 clones, approximately 88% seen once. A note on this clone: Its antigen is undetermined.

The gene calls are TRBV28 and TRBJ1-5, with 9 bases identical to TRBD1. The TCR was taken from a man younger than 35 in good health and CMV-seronegative. What was sequenced was PBMCs. The CDR3 loop reads CASRNRGLQPQHF. Written as DNA, the CDR3 is TGTGCCAGCAGAAACAGGGGGCTACAGCCCCAGCATTTT.